Following are 11 T cell receptor beta chains from one sample sequenced in a study of blood T cell repertoires in COVID-19. Method: immunoSEQ multiplex PCR; TCRdb's copy keeps in-frame clones and lacks some. Of 75,000 to 90,000 clones in the sample, around four fifths were seen once. The sample consisted of peripheral blood. All receptors come from an elderly man with active or convalescent COVID-19.

The CDR3 sequence: CASSSQGVNTEAFF. The CDR3 DNA is TGTGCCAGCAGTTCCCAGGGGGTGAACACTGAAGCTTTCTTT. The J gene is TRBJ1-1, the V gene TRBV28; 7 bases match TRBD1. Per germline, CDR1 MDHEN and CDR2 SYDVKM. This CDR3 has 14 residues. V lost 4 bases and J lost 0; bases outside the gene matches: 2.

This chain uses TRBV7-2 with TRBJ1-3; D is undetermined. Trimming took 4 bases from V and 1 from J, leaving 14 bases between them. The CDR3 covers 16 residues. CDR1 is SGHTA and CDR2 is FQGNSA in the germline V gene. The CDR3 is CASSSGGIPSGNTIYF. Here the CDR3 DNA reads TGTGCCAGCAGCTCAGGAGGGATTCCATCTGGAAACACCATATATTTT.

This sequence joins TRBV7-2 and TRBJ2-2; D ambiguous. V lost 5 bases and J lost 3, with 10 bases in between. The germline V gene has CDR1 SGHTA and CDR2 FQGNSA. This CDR3 is built from 14 residues. CDR3 bases: TGTGCCAGCAGCAGAAACAGTTACACCGGGGAGCTGTTTTTT. Translating it yields CASSRNSYTGELFF. Full variable domain (remainder filled in from reference TRBV7-2 and TRBJ2-2): GAGVSQSPSNKVTEKGKDVELRCDPISGHTALYWYRQSLGQGLEFLIYFQGNSAPDKSGLPSDRFSAERTGGSVSTLTIQRTQQEDSAVYLCASSRNSYTGELFFGEGSRLTVL.

The rearrangement joins TRBV6-2 or TRBV6-3 to TRBJ1-1; TRBD1 might be the D (5 bases). V was pared by 5 bases and J by 5 bases, with 18 bases between. This CDR3 is built from 15 residues. Germline values: CDR1 MNHEY, CDR2 SVGEGT. CDR3 protein: CASSPQDSRKTEAFF. In nucleotides, the CDR3 is TGTGCCAGCAGTCCCCAAGACAGTCGGAAAACTGAAGCTTTCTTT.

The CDR3 loop is CASSQIATNEKLFF. The CDR3, as DNA: TGTGCCAGCAGTCAGATTGCAACTAATGAAAAACTGTTTTTT. The J gene is TRBJ1-4, the V gene TRBV6-5; D is uncertain. CDR3 length: 14 residues. Per germline, CDR1 MNHEY and CDR2 SVGAGI. Trimming pared 5 bases from V and 0 bases from J, leaving 7 bases between.

The chain combines TRBV19 with TRBJ1-5, with D maybe TRBD1 (6 bases). Germline assignment: CDR1 LNHDA and CDR2 SQIVND (reference sequence). The CDR3 is 16 amino acids. V lost 2 bases and J lost 1, with 12 bases in between. CDR3 loop: CASSILPGDSNQPQHF. CDR3 in DNA: TGTGCCAGTAGTATACTCCCAGGGGACAGCAATCAGCCCCAGCATTTT. Together with reference TRBV19 and TRBJ1-5, the CDR3 gives the full variable domain: DGGITQSPKYLFRKEGQNVTLSCEQNLNHDAMYWYRQDPGQGLRLIYYSQIVNDFQKGDIAEGYSVSREKKESFPLTVTSAQKNPTAFYLCASSILPGDSNQPQHFGDGTRLSIL.

This clone appeared a single time. J is TRBJ2-1 and V is TRBV18; no clear D. V was shortened by 6 bases and J by 7 bases, with 10 bases between the two germline ends. The CDR3 runs to 12 residues. In germline, CDR1 is KGHSH, CDR2 LQKENI. CDR3 in amino acids: CASSREENEQFF. Written as DNA, the CDR3 is TGTGCCAGCTCGCGAGAAGAAAATGAGCAGTTCTTC. Supplemented by reference TRBV18 and TRBJ2-1, the full variable domain reads NAGVMQNPRHLVRRRGQEARLRCSPMKGHSHVYWYRQLPEEGLKFMVYLQKENIIDESGMPKERFSAEFPKEGPSILRIQQVVRGDSAAYFCASSREENEQFFGPGTRLTVL.

The chain couples TRBV29-1 to TRBJ2-1, with 7 bases lining up with TRBD1. Germline-derived CDR1 and CDR2 are SQVTM and ANQGSEA. After removal of 7 bases from V and 0 bases from J, the junction contained 6 bases not matched to a gene. The CDR3 is 14 residues long. The chain's CDR3 is CSGLTGSSYNEQFF. DNA of the CDR3: TGCAGCGGGTTGACAGGGAGCTCCTACAATGAGCAGTTCTTC.

The rearrangement uses TRBV5-1 and TRBJ1-1; D uncertain. Trimming shortened V by 4 bases and J by 10 bases, and 14 bases separated the two germline ends. The CDR3 runs 12 residues. The germline gives CDR1 SGHRS, CDR2 YFSETQ. The CDR3 loop reads CASSLDGRRAFF. In nucleotides, the CDR3 is TGCGCCAGCAGCCTGGACGGTAGGAGAGCTTTCTTT. Full variable domain (remainder filled in from reference TRBV5-1 and TRBJ1-1): KAGVTQTPRYLIKTRGQQVTLSCSPISGHRSVSWYQQTPGQGLQFLFEYFSETQRNKGNFPGRFSGRQFSNSRSEMNVSTLELGDSALYLCASSLDGRRAFFGQGTRLTVV.

This chain joins TRBV7-9 and TRBJ2-3, with TRBD2 identical over 12 bases. V lost 6 bases and J lost 4; bases outside the gene matches: 5. The CDR3 runs to 15 residues. Germline values: CDR1 SEHNR, CDR2 FQNEAQ (reference sequence). Written as DNA, the CDR3 is TGTGCCAGCAGTCGGACTAGCGGGGCAGCAGATACGCAGTATTTT. Its translation: CASSRTSGAADTQYF.

The chain is built from TRBV6-5 and TRBJ2-1, with D perhaps matching TRBD2 (6 bases). The germline V gene has CDR1 MNHEY and CDR2 SVGAGI. The CDR3 length is 15 residues. Trimming cost V 2 bases and J 2 bases, with 10 bases left between them. The CDR3: CASSYAPSAYNEQFF. CDR3 nucleotides: TGTGCCAGCAGTTACGCCCCTAGCGCCTACAATGAGCAGTTCTTC.